Presented here are 21 T cell receptor beta chains from one specimen sequenced in a study of T cell responses to AZD1222 COVID-19 vaccine. Only in-frame clones appear in the TCRdb table, and some are missing; sequencing was by immunoSEQ multiplex PCR. The data contain about 160,000 clones, around 90% of them singletons. The sequenced sample was peripheral blood, obtained on day 0 of AZD1222 vaccination. These receptors all stem from an adult in good health.

This clone was seen just once. The genes are TRBV5-8 and TRBJ2-7; D not certain. Germline V gene sequence: CDR1 SGHTS, CDR2 YDEGEE. The V and J ends lost 3 bases and 2 bases respectively, with 18 bases between them. The CDR3 spans 16 residues. Written as DNA, the CDR3 is TGTGCCAGCAGCTCCTCGCCCGCTAGACGGGCCTACGAGCAGTACTTC. Protein sequence: CASSSSPARRAYEQYF.

The CDR3 bases are TGTGCCAGCAGCTTAGGGGACAGGGGATACGAGCAGTACTTC. Protein: CASSLGDRGYEQYF. This rearrangement joins TRBV11-2 to TRBJ2-7, with TRBD1 matching 10 bases. In germline, CDR1 is SGHAT, CDR2 FQNNGV. CDR3 length equals 14 residues. With V trimmed by 1 base and J by 4 bases, 1 base remained unmatched.

J is TRBJ2-1 and V is TRBV7-9; 13 bases are a match to TRBD2. CDR3 length: 16 residues. The germline V gene encodes CDR1 SEHNR and CDR2 FQNEAQ (reference sequence). V gave up 5 bases and J gave up 7 bases; unmatched junction bases: 8. The CDR3 nucleotides read TGTGCCAGCAGCCCTACCGGACTAGCGGGAGTGAATGAGCAGTTCTTC. Amino acid sequence: CASSPTGLAGVNEQFF.

The chain carries TRBV7-9 and TRBJ1-1, with 7 bases matching TRBD1. CDR3 length equals 14 residues. Germline-derived CDR1 and CDR2 are SEHNR and FQNEAQ (reference sequence). V lost 4 bases and J lost 11; bases outside the gene matches: 13. The CDR3 spells CASSSQGGAGGAFF. The CDR3 region has the DNA TGTGCCAGCAGCTCACAAGGGGGCGCTGGGGGGGCTTTCTTT. Filled out from reference TRBV7-9 and TRBJ1-1, the complete variable domain reads DTGVSQNPRHKITKRGQNVTFRCDPISEHNRLYWYRQTLGQGPEFLTYFQNEAQLEKSRLLSDRFSAERPKGSFSTLEIQRTEQGDSAMYLCASSSQGGAGGAFFGQGTRLTVV.

V is TRBV11-3 and J is TRBJ2-3; a possible D gene is TRBD1 (6 bases). The CDR3 runs to 14 residues. V dropped 5 bases and J dropped 3 bases, with 12 bases sitting between them. Per the germline V gene, CDR1 is SGHNT and CDR2 is YENEEA. CDR3 in DNA: TGTGCCAGCAGCCCCGGACAGTTGACAGATACGCAGTATTTT. The encoded protein is CASSPGQLTDTQYF.

The chain is built from TRBV2 and TRBJ2-7; possibly TRBD2 for D (5 bases). Germline lookup yields CDR1 SNHLY and CDR2 FYNNEI. With 5 bases removed from V and 2 bases from J, the gap between germline ends came to 13 bases. This CDR3 has 14 residues. CDR3 protein: CASSPLAGPYEQYF. For the CDR3, the DNA is TGTGCCAGCAGTCCCCTGGCGGGCCCCTACGAGCAGTACTTC.

The genes are TRBV28 and TRBJ2-6; D may be TRBD1 (6 bases). Trimming removed 4 bases at V and 1 base at J, with 14 bases between. Germline V lookup: CDR1 MDHEN, CDR2 SYDVKM. The length of the CDR3 is 17 residues. CDR3 coding DNA: TGTGCCAGCAGTTACCGGGACACCGTGTCTGGGGCCAACGTCCTGACTTTC. It specifies CASSYRDTVSGANVLTF.

A few counts support this clone. V usage is TRBV19 and J usage is TRBJ2-3, with 7 positions matching TRBD1. The CDR3 has 14 amino acids. CDR1 is LNHDA, CDR2 SQIVND, per germline (reference sequence). V dropped 7 bases and J dropped 2; count of bases not matched to a gene: 6. In nucleotides, the CDR3 is TGTGCCAGTACCCCACAGGGGACCACAGATACGCAGTATTTT. This sequence encodes CASTPQGTTDTQYF.

V and J are TRBV7-6 and TRBJ2-1; no firm D call. The CDR3 sequence is 16 residues long. V was cut by 0 bases and J by 1 base, with 10 bases left in between. Germline V gene lookup returns CDR1 SGHVS and CDR2 FNYEAQ. The CDR3 protein is CASSLAVAASYNEQFF. The CDR3 region has the DNA TGTGCCAGCAGCTTAGCGGTCGCGGCGTCCTACAATGAGCAGTTCTTC.

The chain employs TRBV29-1 and TRBJ1-2; D remains unclear. The germline gives CDR1 SQVTM, CDR2 ANQGSEA. V lost 3 bases, J lost 2 bases, and 10 bases lay in between. CDR3 size: 13 residues. The CDR3 here is CSVEPRPNYGYTF. CDR3 DNA sequence: TGCAGCGTTGAGCCGAGACCGAACTATGGCTACACCTTC.

This chain connects TRBV5-6 to TRBJ1-1; D is ambiguous. Germline CDR1 SGHDT, CDR2 YYEEEE. The CDR3 sequence is 11 residues long. V dropped 1 base and J dropped 2 bases, with 0 bases sitting between them. CDR3 sequence (DNA): TGTGCCAGCAGCTTGAACACTGAAGCTTTCTTT. Its protein is CASSLNTEAFF.

The chain carries TRBV4-3 and TRBJ2-2, with D possibly matching TRBD1 (6 bases). The CDR3 length is 16 residues. Germline CDR1 reads LGHNA; CDR2 reads YSLEER. Trimming left V 4 bases short and J 0 bases short, with 12 bases between. Written as DNA, the CDR3 is TGCGCCAGCAGCCCGGACAGCCTATCGAACACCGGGGAGCTGTTTTTT. Translated: CASSPDSLSNTGELFF.

The V gene is TRBV6-1, the J gene TRBJ1-2; possible D gene TRBD1, 5 bases. The ends were cut back, 0 bases at V and 4 bases at J, with 12 bases in the middle. Germline V lookup: CDR1 MNHNS, CDR2 SASEGT. The CDR3 is made up of 15 amino acids. This CDR3 reads CASSEAITGSYGYTF. The CDR3 region has the DNA TGTGCCAGCAGTGAAGCTATTACAGGCAGCTATGGCTACACCTTC.

V usage is TRBV5-1 and J usage is TRBJ2-3, with D possibly being TRBD2 (6 bases). V lost 0 bases to trimming and J lost 0 bases, with 8 bases between them. The CDR3 spans 15 residues. Germline CDR1 is SGHRS and CDR2 is YFSETQ. This CDR3 reads CASSLGGGSTDTQYF. CDR3 nucleotides: TGCGCCAGCAGCTTGGGGGGAGGCAGCACAGATACGCAGTATTTT.

The chain combines TRBV5-4 with TRBJ2-7; the D gene is possibly TRBD1 (6 bases). The V gene lost 4 bases and the J gene lost 0 bases, with 11 bases spanning the gap. The CDR3 runs to 14 residues. Germline CDR1 is SGHNT and CDR2 is YYREEE (reference sequence). The CDR3 DNA reads as TGTGCCAGCAGCCCCCGGGACAACTCCTACGAGCAGTACTTC. Translation gives CASSPRDNSYEQYF.

The rearrangement joins TRBV2 to TRBJ1-5; D is possibly TRBD1 (6 bases). V lost 6 bases to trimming and J lost 7 bases, with 13 bases between them. The CDR3 spans 13 residues. The germline V gene has CDR1 SNHLY and CDR2 FYNNEI. The chain's CDR3 is CASSYQGHQPQHF. In nucleotides, the CDR3 is TGTGCCAGCAGCTATCAGGGACACCAGCCCCAGCATTTT.

The chain uses TRBV5-6 and TRBJ1-3; D not certain. V was clipped by 2 bases and J by 0 bases, with 12 bases between them. Per germline, CDR1 SGHDT and CDR2 YYEEEE. CDR3 size: 16 residues. Here the CDR3 reads CASSFGFLSSGNTIYF. CDR3 nucleotides: TGTGCCAGCAGCTTCGGGTTTCTCAGCTCTGGAAACACCATATATTTT.

V usage is TRBV5-6 and J usage is TRBJ2-1, with TRBD2 as a possible D gene (6 bases). The CDR3 covers 13 residues. Germline values: CDR1 SGHDT, CDR2 YYEEEE. V was cut by 4 bases and J by 12 bases, with 17 bases left in between. CDR3 sequence reads: CASSPSLAGRQFF. CDR3 in DNA: TGTGCCAGCAGCCCCTCACTAGCAGGACGGCAGTTCTTC.

The chain recombines TRBV28 with TRBJ1-5, with D maybe TRBD1 (6 bases). V was clipped by 5 bases and J by 6 bases, with 14 bases between them. Looked up from germline, CDR1 is MDHEN and CDR2 is SYDVKM. The CDR3 totals 14 residues. The CDR3 loop reads CASSDGQFGQPQHF. The CDR3 DNA reads as TGTGCCAGCAGTGACGGACAGTTCGGTCAGCCCCAGCATTTT. Together with reference TRBV28 and TRBJ1-5, the CDR3 gives the full variable domain: DVKVTQSSRYLVKRTGEKVFLECVQDMDHENMFWYRQDPGLGLRLIYFSYDVKMKEKGDIPEGYSVSREKKERFSLILESASTNQTSMYLCASSDGQFGQPQHFGDGTRLSIL.

The chain employs TRBV10-3 and TRBJ2-7, with 8 bases lining up with TRBD2. The length of the CDR3 is 14 residues. The ends lost 2 bases at V and 3 bases at J; junction bases unmatched: 3. Germline loops: CDR1 ENHRY, CDR2 SYGVKD. The CDR3 region has the DNA TGTGCCATCAGTGAGCACGGGGGGGGCTACGAGCAGTACTTC. This codes for CAISEHGGGYEQYF.

The chain is built from TRBV19 and TRBJ2-3; TRBD2 matches 10 bases. V shed 3 bases and J 5 bases; nucleotides not matched to a gene: 8. The CDR3 covers 16 residues. In germline, CDR1 is LNHDA, CDR2 SQIVND (reference sequence). The CDR3: CASSMGLAGEVDTQYF. The CDR3 nucleotides read TGTGCCAGTAGTATGGGGCTAGCGGGAGAGGTAGATACGCAGTATTTT.